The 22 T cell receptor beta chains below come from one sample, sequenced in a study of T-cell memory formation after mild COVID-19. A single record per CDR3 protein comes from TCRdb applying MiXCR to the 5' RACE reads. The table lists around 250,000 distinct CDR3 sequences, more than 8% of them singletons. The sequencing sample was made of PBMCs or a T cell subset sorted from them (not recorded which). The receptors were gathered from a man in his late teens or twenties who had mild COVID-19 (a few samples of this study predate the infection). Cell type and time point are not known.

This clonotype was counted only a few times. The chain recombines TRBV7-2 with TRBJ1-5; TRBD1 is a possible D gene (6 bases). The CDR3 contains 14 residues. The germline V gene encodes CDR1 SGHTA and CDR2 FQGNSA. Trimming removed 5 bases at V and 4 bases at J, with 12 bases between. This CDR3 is CASSATRGNQPQHF. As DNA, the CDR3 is TGTGCCAGCAGCGCAACCAGGGGAAATCAGCCCCAGCATTTT.

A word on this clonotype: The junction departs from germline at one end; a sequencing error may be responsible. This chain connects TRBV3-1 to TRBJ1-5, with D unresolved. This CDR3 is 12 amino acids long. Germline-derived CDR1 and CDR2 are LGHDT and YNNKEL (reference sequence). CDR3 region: CASSAGSQAQHF. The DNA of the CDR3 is TGTGCCAGCAGCGCGGGGAGTCAGGCCCAGCATTTT.

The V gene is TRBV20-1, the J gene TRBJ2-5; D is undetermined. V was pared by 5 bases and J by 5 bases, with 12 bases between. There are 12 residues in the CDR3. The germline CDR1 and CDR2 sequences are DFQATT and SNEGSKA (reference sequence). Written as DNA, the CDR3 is TGCAGTGCTCCTCAATTATCGGAGACCCAGTACTTC. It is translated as CSAPQLSETQYF.

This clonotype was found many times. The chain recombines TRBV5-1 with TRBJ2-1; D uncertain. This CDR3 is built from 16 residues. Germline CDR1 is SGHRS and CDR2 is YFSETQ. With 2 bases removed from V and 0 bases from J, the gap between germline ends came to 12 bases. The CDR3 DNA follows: TGCGCCAGCAGCTTCTTGCCCACGAGCTCCTACAATGAGCAGTTCTTC. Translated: CASSFLPTSSYNEQFF.

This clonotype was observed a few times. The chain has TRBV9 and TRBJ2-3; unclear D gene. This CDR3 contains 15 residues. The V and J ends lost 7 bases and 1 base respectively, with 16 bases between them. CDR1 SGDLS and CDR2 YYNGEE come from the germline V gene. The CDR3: CASGPQWVGTDTQYF. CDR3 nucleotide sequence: TGTGCCAGCGGGCCACAATGGGTCGGCACAGATACGCAGTATTTT.

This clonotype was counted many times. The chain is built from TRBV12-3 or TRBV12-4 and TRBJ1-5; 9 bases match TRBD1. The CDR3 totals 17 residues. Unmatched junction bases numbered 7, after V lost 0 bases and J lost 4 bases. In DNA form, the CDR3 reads TGTGCCAGCAGTTTAGCCGGGACAGGGATGGGTAATCAGCCCCAGCATTTT. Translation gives CASSLAGTGMGNQPQHF.

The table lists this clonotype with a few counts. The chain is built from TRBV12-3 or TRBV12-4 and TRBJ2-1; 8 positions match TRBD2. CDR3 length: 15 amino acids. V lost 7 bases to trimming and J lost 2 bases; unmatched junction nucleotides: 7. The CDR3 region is CASTIVGGAYNEQFF. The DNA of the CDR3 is TGTGCCAGCACCATCGTCGGGGGGGCCTACAATGAGCAGTTCTTC.

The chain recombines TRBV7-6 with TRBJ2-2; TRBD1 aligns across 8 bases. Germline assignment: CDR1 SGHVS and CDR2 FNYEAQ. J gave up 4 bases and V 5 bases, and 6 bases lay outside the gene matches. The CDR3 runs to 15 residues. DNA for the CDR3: TGTGCCAGCAGCACCGGGACAGGTGGCACCGGGGAGCTGTTTTTT. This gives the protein CASSTGTGGTGELFF.

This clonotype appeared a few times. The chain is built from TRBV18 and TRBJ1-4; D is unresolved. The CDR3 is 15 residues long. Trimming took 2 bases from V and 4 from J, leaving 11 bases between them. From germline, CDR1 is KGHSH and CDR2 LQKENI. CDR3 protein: CASSPDGSRNEKLFF. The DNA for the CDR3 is TGTGCCAGCTCACCAGACGGCAGCCGTAATGAAAAACTGTTTTTT.

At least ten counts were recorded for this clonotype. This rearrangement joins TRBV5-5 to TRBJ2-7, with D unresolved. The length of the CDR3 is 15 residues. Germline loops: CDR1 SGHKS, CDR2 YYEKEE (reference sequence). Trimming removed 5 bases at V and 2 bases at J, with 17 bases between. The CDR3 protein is CASSSAPTEAYEQYF. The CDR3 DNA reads TGTGCCAGCAGTTCGGCCCCCACGGAAGCCTACGAGCAGTACTTC.

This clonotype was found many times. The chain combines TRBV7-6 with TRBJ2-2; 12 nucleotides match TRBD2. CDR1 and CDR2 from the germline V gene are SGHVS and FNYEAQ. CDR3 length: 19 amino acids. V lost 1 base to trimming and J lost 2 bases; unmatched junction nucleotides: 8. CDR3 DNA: TGTGCCAGCAGCTTAGTCCCCCCTAGCGGGGGGGATAACACCGGGGAGCTGTTTTTT. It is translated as CASSLVPPSGGDNTGELFF.

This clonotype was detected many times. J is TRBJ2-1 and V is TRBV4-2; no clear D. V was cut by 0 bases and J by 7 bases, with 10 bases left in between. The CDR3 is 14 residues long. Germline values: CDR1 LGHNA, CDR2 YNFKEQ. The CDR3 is CASSQDLSKNEQFF. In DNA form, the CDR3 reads TGTGCCAGCAGCCAAGATCTGAGCAAAAATGAGCAGTTCTTC.

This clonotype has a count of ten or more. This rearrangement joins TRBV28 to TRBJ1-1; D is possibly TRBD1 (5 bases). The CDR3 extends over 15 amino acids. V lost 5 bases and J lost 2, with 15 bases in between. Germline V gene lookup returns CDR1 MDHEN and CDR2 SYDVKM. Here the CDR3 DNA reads TGTGCCAGCAGTCCTCGTGGTGGGGGTAACACTGAAGCTTTCTTT. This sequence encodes CASSPRGGGNTEAFF.

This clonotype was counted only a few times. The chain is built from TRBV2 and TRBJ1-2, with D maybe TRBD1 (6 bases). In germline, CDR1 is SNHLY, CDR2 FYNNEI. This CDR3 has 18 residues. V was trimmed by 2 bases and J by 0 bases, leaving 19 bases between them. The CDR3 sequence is CASSEKDRRGPANYGYTF. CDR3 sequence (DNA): TGTGCCAGCAGTGAAAAAGACAGGAGGGGTCCTGCTAACTATGGCTACACCTTC.

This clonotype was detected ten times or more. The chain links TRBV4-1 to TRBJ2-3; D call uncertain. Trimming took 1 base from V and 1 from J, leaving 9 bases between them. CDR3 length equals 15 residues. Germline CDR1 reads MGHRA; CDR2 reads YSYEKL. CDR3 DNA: TGCGCCAGCAGCCAAGGTCAGCGACGCACAGATACGCAGTATTTT. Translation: CASSQGQRRTDTQYF.

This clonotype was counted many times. The DNA of the CDR3 is TGCAGTGCTAGAGGAGAGCCAAATTCACCCCTCCACTTT. Translation: CSARGEPNSPLHF. The chain links TRBV20-1 to TRBJ1-6; D is unresolved. Trimming cost V 1 base and J 7 bases, with 8 bases left between them. This CDR3 comprises 13 residues. The germline V gene has CDR1 DFQATT and CDR2 SNEGSKA (reference sequence).

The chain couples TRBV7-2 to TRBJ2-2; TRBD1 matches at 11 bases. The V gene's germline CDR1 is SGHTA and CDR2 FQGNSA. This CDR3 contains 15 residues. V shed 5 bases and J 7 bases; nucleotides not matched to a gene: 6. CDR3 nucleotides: TGTGCCAGCAGCACCCGGACAGGGGGCAACGGGGAGCTGTTTTTT. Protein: CASSTRTGGNGELFF.

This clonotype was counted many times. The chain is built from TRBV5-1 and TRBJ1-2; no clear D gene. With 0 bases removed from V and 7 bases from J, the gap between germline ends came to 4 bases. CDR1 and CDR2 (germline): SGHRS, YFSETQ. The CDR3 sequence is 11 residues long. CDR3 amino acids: CASSLEGGYTF. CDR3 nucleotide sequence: TGCGCCAGCAGCTTGGAAGGTGGCTACACCTTC.

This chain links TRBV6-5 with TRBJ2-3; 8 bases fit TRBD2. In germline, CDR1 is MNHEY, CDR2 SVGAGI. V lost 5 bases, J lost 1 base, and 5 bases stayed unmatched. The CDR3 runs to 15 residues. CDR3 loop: CASSDPGLGTDTQYF. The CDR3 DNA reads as TGTGCCAGCAGTGACCCGGGACTAGGCACAGATACGCAGTATTTT.

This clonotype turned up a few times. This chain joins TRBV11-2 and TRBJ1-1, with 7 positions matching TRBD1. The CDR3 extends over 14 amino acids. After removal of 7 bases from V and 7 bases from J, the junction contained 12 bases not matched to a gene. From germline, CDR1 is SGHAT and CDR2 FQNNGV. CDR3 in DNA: TGTGCCAGCACCCCCGTTGGGGGGACAGTTGAAGCTTTCTTT. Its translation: CASTPVGGTVEAFF.

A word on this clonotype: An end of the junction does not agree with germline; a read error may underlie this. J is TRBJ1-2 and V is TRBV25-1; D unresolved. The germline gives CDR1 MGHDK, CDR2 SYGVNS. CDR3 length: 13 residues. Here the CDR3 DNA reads TGTGCCAGCTGTGACGCGGATTACTATGGCTACACCTTC. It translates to CASCDADYYGYTF.

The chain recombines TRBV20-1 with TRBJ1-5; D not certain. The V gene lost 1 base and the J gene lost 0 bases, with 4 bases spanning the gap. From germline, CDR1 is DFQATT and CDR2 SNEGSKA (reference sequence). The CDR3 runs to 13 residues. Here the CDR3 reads CSARAYSNQPQHF. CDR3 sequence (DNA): TGCAGTGCTAGAGCGTATAGCAATCAGCCCCAGCATTTT.